Only a few counts were recorded for the clone carrying this TCR beta chain. The target antigen is unknown. The data stem from a study of identical twins. General study points: Those out-of-frame alpha sequences shared by twins showed an excess of low generation probability.

The CDR3 consists of 13 residues. Germline V gene sequence: CDR1 SGHDN, CDR2 FVKESK. V was clipped by 4 bases and J by 4 bases, with 10 bases between them. MiXCR, run by TCRdb on the 5' RACE reads, gives a single entry per CDR3 protein. This sample has fewer than 650,000 distinct CDR3 sequences, with 9.6% found just once. This same sample was also part of a study on yellow fever vaccine responses in identical twins.

This receptor was identified in a woman aged 18-29 years in good health. The chain links TRBV14 to TRBJ1-2, with D possibly TRBD1 on 6 matching bases. Sequenced: PBMCs. The CDR3 loop reads CASSPGASYGYTF. The CDR3 DNA follows: TGTGCCAGCAGCCCAGGGGCCAGCTATGGCTACACCTTC.